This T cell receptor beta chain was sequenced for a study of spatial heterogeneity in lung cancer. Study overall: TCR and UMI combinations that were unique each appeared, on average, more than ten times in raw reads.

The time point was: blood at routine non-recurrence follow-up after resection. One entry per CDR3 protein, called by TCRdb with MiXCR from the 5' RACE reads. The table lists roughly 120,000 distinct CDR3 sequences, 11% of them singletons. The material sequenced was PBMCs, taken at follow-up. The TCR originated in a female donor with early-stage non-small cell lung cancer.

The CDR3 DNA is TGTGCCAGCAGCCAAGAAGCTCCGGGACTAGGCACAGATACGCAGTATTTT. It translates to CASSQEAPGLGTDTQYF. The chain couples TRBV3-1 to TRBJ2-3; 8 nucleotides line up with TRBD2. The CDR3 has 17 residues. The germline V gene has CDR1 LGHDT and CDR2 YNNKEL (reference sequence). The trim removed 0 bases at V and 1 base at J, leaving 6 bases unmatched.